The source of this T cell receptor (beta chain) is a study of T cells in Graves' hyperthyroidism and ophthalmopathy. Template material for amplifying TCR beta CDR3 regions consisted of RNA transcripts. During a first-round RT-PCR of the TCR CDR3, the HTBI primer set was used. TCRdb ran MiXCR on the multiplex PCR reads and lists one entry per CDR3 protein. The sample records approximately 600,000 distinct CDR3 sequences, 11% to 15% being singletons. Germline V CDR1 and CDR2: SGHTA, FQGNSA. Trimming at V came to 5 bases and at J to 0 bases, leaving 13 bases not matched to a gene. This CDR3 is built from 19 residues. Remarks on this clonotype: The antigen remains unidentified.

Study-wide results and caveats: Blood also carried most thyroid clonotypes expanded above 0.001.

Sequenced sample: blood. This receptor was identified in a woman aged 18-29 years with Graves' ophthalmopathy. The gene calls are TRBV7-2 and TRBJ2-7; TRBD2 agrees at 13 bases. The CDR3 region is CASSPRPGLAGSSSYEQYF. The CDR3 nucleotides are TGTGCCAGCAGCCCCCGACCGGGACTAGCGGGATCCAGCTCCTACGAGCAGTACTTC.